These 14 T cell receptor beta chains share one sample of origin, sequenced in a study. TCRdb recomputed calls from the 5' RACE reads with MiXCR, one row per CDR3 protein. The sample has roughly 7,800 distinct CDR3 sequences; approximately 15% are singletons. Sequencing was performed on memory CD4+ T cells sorted from blood. The subset is: memory CD4+ T cells, CD4+CD45RO+CD25-. These TCRs come from a female donor with breast cancer.

Judged by abundance, this clonotype is medium-sized. The J gene is TRBJ2-7, the V gene TRBV3-1; possible D gene TRBD1, 5 bases. With 1 base removed from V and 9 bases from J, the gap between germline ends came to 13 bases. Germline V gene sequence: CDR1 LGHDT, CDR2 YNNKEL (reference sequence). The CDR3 spans 13 residues. The CDR3 DNA reads as TGTGCCAGCAGCCAAGTTGTCGGCAGGGCGCAGTACTTC. Protein: CASSQVVGRAQYF.

This clonotype is medium-sized in the sample. This chain links TRBV20-1 with TRBJ2-7; 11 nucleotides line up with TRBD1. The CDR3 runs to 16 residues. Per germline, CDR1 DFQATT and CDR2 SNEGSKA (reference sequence). The J segment lost 3 bases and the V segment lost 1 base, leaving 8 bases of the junction unmatched. The CDR3 loop reads CSARARDRGINYEQYF. CDR3 nucleotide sequence: TGCAGTGCTAGAGCCCGGGACAGGGGGATTAACTACGAGCAGTACTTC.

V gene TRBV24-1 combines with J gene TRBJ2-7; either TRBD1 or TRBD2 may fit D (7 bases each). This CDR3 region has 13 residues. The V end lost 4 bases, the J end lost 7 bases, and 13 bases lay between the germline ends. CDR1 and CDR2 from the germline V gene are KGHDR and SFDVKD. This chain's CDR3 is CATSENRGGEQYF. CDR3 DNA sequence: TGTGCCACCAGTGAGAACAGGGGAGGGGAGCAGTACTTC.

By frequency in the sample, this clonotype is medium-sized. The chain couples TRBV5-1 to TRBJ2-2; 7 bases are shared with TRBD1. CDR3 size: 16 residues. CDR1 and CDR2 from the germline V gene are SGHRS and YFSETQ. With 0 bases clipped from V and 3 bases from J, the junction kept 5 bases outside the gene matches. The chain's CDR3 is CASSLAVTGYTGELFF. CDR3 bases: TGCGCCAGCAGCTTGGCCGTGACAGGGTACACCGGGGAGCTGTTTTTT.

This clonotype rates as medium-sized. The chain couples TRBV7-8 to TRBJ1-1; 8 nucleotides match TRBD1. Trimming cost V 0 bases and J 3 bases; bases outside gene matches: 9. From germline, CDR1 is SGHVS and CDR2 FQNEAQ. The CDR3 runs to 17 residues. The CDR3 DNA sequence: TGTGCCAGCAGCTTAGCTTACGGGGGCAGGGGGCACACTGAAGCTTTCTTT. It yields the protein CASSLAYGGRGHTEAFF.

By its share, this clonotype is medium-sized. The V call is TRBV5-1, the J call TRBJ2-1; D not certain. V shed 0 bases and J shed 6 bases, with 7 bases lying between them. This CDR3 has 13 amino acids. The germline V gene encodes CDR1 SGHRS and CDR2 YFSETQ. CDR3 bases: TGCGCCAGCAGCTTGGCCGCCGCCAATGAGCAGTTCTTC. It translates to CASSLAAANEQFF.

Concerning this clonotype: One end of the junction fails to match germline, which may point to a read error. The chain is built from TRBV15 and TRBJ1-1, with D perhaps TRBD1 (5 bases). The CDR3 is 13 amino acids. CDR1 is LNHNV and CDR2 is YYDKDF in the germline V gene (reference sequence). The CDR3 region has the DNA TGTGCCACCAGCAAGACAGAGCGCGGCGAAGCTTCCTTT. It specifies CATSKTERGEASF.

Regarding this clonotype: This sequence may be a read error, since a much larger clone differs from it by one base. This chain uses TRBV7-2 with TRBJ2-7; D possibly uses TRBD1 or TRBD2 (5 bases each). Germline values: CDR1 SGHTA, CDR2 FQGNSA. This CDR3 contains 14 residues. The germline V and J ends were trimmed by 5 bases and 0 bases, with 11 bases remaining between them. The CDR3 nucleotides are TGTGCCAGCAGCCCGGGACCGGGCTCCTACGAGCAGTACTTC. It is translated as CASSPGPGSYEQYF.

The chain combines TRBV18 with TRBJ2-7; D is uncertain. CDR3 length: 13 amino acids. Per germline, CDR1 KGHSH and CDR2 LQKENI. The ends were cut back, 7 bases at V and 2 bases at J, with 12 bases in the middle. The CDR3 sequence: CASWSTEAYEQYF. The CDR3 bases are TGTGCCAGCTGGAGTACAGAAGCCTACGAGCAGTACTTC. Drawing the rest from reference TRBV18 and TRBJ2-7, the complete variable domain is NAGVMQNPRHLVRRRGQEARLRCSPMKGHSHVYWYRQLPEEGLKFMVYLQKENIIDESGMPKERFSAEFPKEGPSILRIQQVVRGDSAAYFCASWSTEAYEQYFGPGTRLTVT.

This clonotype is medium-sized by share. This chain connects TRBV5-1 to TRBJ2-1, with TRBD2 matching 10 bases. In germline, CDR1 is SGHRS, CDR2 YFSETQ. This CDR3 is built from 15 residues. V was pared by 4 bases and J by 7 bases, with 8 bases of the junction left unmatched. The DNA of the CDR3 is TGCGCCAGCAGCATAGCTAGCGGGAGTTTGAATGAGCAGTTCTTC. Protein: CASSIASGSLNEQFF.

As for this clonotype: A read error may be the cause here, since a much bigger clone is one base away. The chain couples TRBV12-3 or TRBV12-4 to TRBJ2-1; the D gene is possibly TRBD2 (5 bases). CDR3 size: 16 residues. The CDR3 DNA reads as TGTGCCAGCAGTTTTGGGCCTGAGGGTCCTTACAAAGAGCAGTTCTTC. Translating gives CASSFGPEGPYKEQFF.

This clonotype is deemed medium-sized. The V call is TRBV20-1, the J call TRBJ2-7, with TRBD2 matching 8 bases. Trimming cost V 0 bases and J 1 base; bases outside gene matches: 5. Germline V gene lookup returns CDR1 DFQATT and CDR2 SNEGSKA (reference sequence). This CDR3 is 15 amino acids long. The CDR3 protein is CSAREPLAGSYEQYF. CDR3 DNA: TGCAGTGCTAGAGAGCCTTTAGCGGGGTCCTACGAGCAGTACTTC.

In its sample, this clonotype was seen a few times. A much larger clone is a single base away; this may be a read error. The rearrangement links TRBV7-2 to TRBJ2-1; D may be TRBD1 (7 bases). Germline V gene sequence: CDR1 SGHTA, CDR2 FQGNSA. There are 14 residues in the CDR3. The CDR3 loop reads CASSPGGGYNEQSF. In nucleotides, the CDR3 is TGTGCCAGCAGCCCAGGGGGAGGCTACAATGAGCAGTCCTTC.

J is TRBJ1-2 and V is TRBV5-1; D not resolved. With 4 bases removed from V and 8 bases from J, the gap between germline ends came to 15 bases. CDR3 length: 13 amino acids. Germline V gene lookup returns CDR1 SGHRS and CDR2 YFSETQ. CDR3 nucleotides: TGCGCCAGCAGCCTGAACTCCGAGTGGGGCTACACCTTC. Translated: CASSLNSEWGYTF.